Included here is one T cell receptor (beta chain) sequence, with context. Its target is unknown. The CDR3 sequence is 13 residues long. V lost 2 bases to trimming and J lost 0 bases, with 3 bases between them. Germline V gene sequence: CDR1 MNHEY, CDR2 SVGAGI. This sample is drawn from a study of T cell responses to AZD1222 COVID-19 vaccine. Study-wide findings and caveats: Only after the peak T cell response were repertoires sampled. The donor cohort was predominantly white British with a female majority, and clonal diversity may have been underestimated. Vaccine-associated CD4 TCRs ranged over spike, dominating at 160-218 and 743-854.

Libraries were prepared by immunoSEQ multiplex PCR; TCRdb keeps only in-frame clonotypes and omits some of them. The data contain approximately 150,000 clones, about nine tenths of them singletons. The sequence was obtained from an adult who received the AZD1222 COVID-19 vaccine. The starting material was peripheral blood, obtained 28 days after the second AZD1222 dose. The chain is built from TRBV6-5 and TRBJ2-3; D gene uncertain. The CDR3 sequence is CASSYTSTDTQYF. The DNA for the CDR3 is TGTGCCAGCAGTTACACTAGCACAGATACGCAGTATTTT.